This paragraph covers one T cell receptor beta chain sequence. Other DNA sequences of this sample code for an identical CDR3. Intraepithelial and lamina propria lymphocytes were freed from processed graft tissue. TCRdb keeps only in-frame clones here, not all; method: immunoSEQ multiplex PCR. This sample carries roughly 1,800 clones, 85% of them seen once, and the ten largest clones take approximately 3.3%. The sample is drawn from a study of graft-versus-host responses after intestinal transplantation. Looking at the study overall: Every transplant recipient was induced with anti-thymocyte globulin, then maintained on tacrolimus and steroids for 2 to 3 years.

The germline CDR1 and CDR2 sequences are MGHRA and YSYEKL. V lost 3 bases and J lost 6; bases outside the gene matches: 5. This CDR3 contains 15 residues. The clonotype originates from a human patient who received an intestinal transplant, so some T cells may come from the graft donor. The chain has TRBV4-1 and TRBJ2-2, with 9 bases aligning to TRBD1. The sample was ileum tissue, taken around 52 days after intestinal transplant. The CDR3: CASSQDRGWAGELFF. The DNA for the CDR3 is TGCGCCAGCAGCCAGGACAGGGGATGGGCCGGGGAGCTGTTTTTT.